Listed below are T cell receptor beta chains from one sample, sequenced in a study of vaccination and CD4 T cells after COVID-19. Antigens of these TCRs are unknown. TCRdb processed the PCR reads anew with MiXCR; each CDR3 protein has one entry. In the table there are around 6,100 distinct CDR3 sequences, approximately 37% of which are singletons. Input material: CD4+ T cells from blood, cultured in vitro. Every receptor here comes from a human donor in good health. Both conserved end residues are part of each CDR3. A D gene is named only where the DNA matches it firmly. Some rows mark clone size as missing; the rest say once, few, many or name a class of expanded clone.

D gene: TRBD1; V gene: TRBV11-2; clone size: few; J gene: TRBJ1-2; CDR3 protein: CASSPGGGGGYTF; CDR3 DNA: TGTGCCAGCAGCCCTGGAGGGGGCGGTGGCTACACCTTC
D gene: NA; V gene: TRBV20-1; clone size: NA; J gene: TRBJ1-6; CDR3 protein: CSARPFENSPLHF; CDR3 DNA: TGCAGTGCTAGACCCTTTGAGAATTCACCCCTCCACTTT
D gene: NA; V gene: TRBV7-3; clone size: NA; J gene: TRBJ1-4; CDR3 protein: CASSLLTGPNEKLFF; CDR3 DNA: TGTGCCAGCAGCTTACTCACGGGTCCCAATGAAAAACTGTTTTTT
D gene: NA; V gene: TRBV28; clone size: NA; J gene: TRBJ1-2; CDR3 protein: CASSYNYGYTF; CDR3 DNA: TGTGCCAGCAGTTATAACTATGGCTACACCTTC
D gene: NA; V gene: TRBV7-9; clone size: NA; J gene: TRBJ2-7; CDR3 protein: CASSFAGTVYEQYF; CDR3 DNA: TGTGCCAGCAGCTTCGCCGGGACTGTCTACGAGCAGTACTTC
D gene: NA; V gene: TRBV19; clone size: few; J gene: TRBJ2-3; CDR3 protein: CASNSFTDTQYF; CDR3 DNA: TGTGCCAGTAACTCCTTCACAGATACGCAGTATTTT
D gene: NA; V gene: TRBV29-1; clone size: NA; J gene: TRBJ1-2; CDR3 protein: CSVDESGYTF; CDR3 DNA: TGCAGCGTTGACGAGTCGGGCTACACCTTC
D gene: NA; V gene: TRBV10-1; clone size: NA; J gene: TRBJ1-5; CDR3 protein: CASSAGVGQPQHF; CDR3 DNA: TGCGCCAGCAGTGCAGGGGTGGGTCAGCCCCAGCATTTT
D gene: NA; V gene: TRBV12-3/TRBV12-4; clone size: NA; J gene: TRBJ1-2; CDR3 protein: CASTSPGRDGYTF; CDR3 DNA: TGTGCCAGCACCTCCCCGGGGAGAGATGGCTACACCTTC
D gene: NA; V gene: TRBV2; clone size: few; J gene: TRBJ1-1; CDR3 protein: CAIVGGSTEAFF; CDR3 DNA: TGTGCCATTGTGGGGGGGAGCACTGAAGCTTTCTTT
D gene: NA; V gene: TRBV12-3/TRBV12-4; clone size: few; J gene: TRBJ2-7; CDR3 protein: CASSLNGYEQYF; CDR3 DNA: TGTGCCAGCAGTTTAAACGGGTACGAGCAGTACTTC
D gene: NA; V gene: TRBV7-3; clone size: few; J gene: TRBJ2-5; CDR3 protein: CASSLGGPETQYF; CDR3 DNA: TGTGCCAGCAGCTTAGGGGGACCAGAGACCCAGTACTTC
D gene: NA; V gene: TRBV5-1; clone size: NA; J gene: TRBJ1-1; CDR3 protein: CASSSSSGHTEAFF; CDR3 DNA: TGCGCCAGCAGCTCCTCTTCAGGACACACTGAAGCTTTCTTT
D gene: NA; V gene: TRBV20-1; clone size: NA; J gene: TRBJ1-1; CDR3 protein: CSAPSPFNTEAFF; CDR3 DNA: TGCAGTGCCCCCAGTCCCTTCAACACTGAAGCTTTCTTT
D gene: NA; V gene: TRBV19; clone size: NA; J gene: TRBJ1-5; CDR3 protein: CASSIGGAFLQPQHF; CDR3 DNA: TGTGCCAGTAGTATTGGGGGGGCTTTTTTACAGCCCCAGCATTTT
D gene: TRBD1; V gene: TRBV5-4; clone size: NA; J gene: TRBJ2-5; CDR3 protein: CASSSTGRGLQETQYF; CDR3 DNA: TGTGCCAGCAGCTCCACGGGCAGGGGGCTCCAAGAGACCCAGTACTTC
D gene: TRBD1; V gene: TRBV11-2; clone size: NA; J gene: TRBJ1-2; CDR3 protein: CASRREGAKNGYTF; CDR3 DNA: TGTGCCAGCCGGAGAGAGGGGGCGAAAAATGGCTACACCTTC